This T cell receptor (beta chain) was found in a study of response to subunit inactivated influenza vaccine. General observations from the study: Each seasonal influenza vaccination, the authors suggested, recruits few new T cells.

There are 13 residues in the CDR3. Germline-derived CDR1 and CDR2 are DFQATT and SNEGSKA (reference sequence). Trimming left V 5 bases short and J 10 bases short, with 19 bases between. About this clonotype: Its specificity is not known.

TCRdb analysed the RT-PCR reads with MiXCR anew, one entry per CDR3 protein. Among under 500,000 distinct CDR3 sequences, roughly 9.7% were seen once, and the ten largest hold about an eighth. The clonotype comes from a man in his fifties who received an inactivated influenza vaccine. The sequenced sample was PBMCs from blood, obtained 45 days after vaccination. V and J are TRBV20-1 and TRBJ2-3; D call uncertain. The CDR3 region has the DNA TGCAGTGCTCTAGTTGGGCCCAATGGGGCGCAGTATTTT. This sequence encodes CSALVGPNGAQYF.